This T cell receptor (beta chain) was documented in a study of blood T cell repertoires in COVID-19. Overall study: The samples span acute and convalescent COVID-19 from the United States, Italy and Spain. In each case, the material was cDNA or gDNA derived from T cells, B-cell-depleted T cells, or PBMCs.

The length of the CDR3 is 13 residues. Germline V gene lookup returns CDR1 SQVTM and CDR2 ANQGSEA. Trimming at V came to 7 bases and at J to 3 bases, leaving 7 bases not matched to a gene. Authors' analysis steps: Reference gene primers were amplified, and this amplification served to estimate nucleated cell counts. Only in-frame clones appear in the TCRdb table, and some are missing; sequencing was by immunoSEQ multiplex PCR. V and J calls plus clone size are reproduced from that table; the DNA served to infer D and trimming. The profile covers over 200,000 clones, with approximately 79% appearing a single time and approximately 5.3% taken by the ten largest.

The sequenced sample consisted of peripheral blood. The chain has TRBV29-1 and TRBJ1-1, with 8 bases identical to TRBD1. The receptor was isolated from a human donor in a cohort sampled during active COVID-19. CDR3: CSARTGTYTEAFF. The DNA for the CDR3 is TGCAGCGCTAGGACAGGGACCTACACTGAAGCTTTCTTT.